The clone carrying this TCR beta chain was counted only a few times. Its specificity is not known. The germline gives CDR1 SGDLS, CDR2 YYNGEE. The CDR3 spans 12 residues. Trimming cost V 5 bases and J 3 bases, with 9 bases left between them. Two independent pathologists confirmed no atypia in lung taken at least 2 cm from tumor. Sequenced by immunoSEQ multiplex PCR; TCRdb stores in-frame clones only, minus some. Here the sample spans 950 to 1,500 clones, approximately 30% being singletons. This specimen belongs to a study of T cells in localized non-small cell lung cancer. Study-wide results and limits: Tumor showed lower T cell clonality than uninvolved adjacent lung, where it was highest. Sequencing, confined to only one tumor region, leaves heterogeneity possible.

The chain recombines TRBV9 with TRBJ2-7, with a possible D match to TRBD1 (5 bases). Here the sequenced sample was normal lung tissue next to the tumor, taken before any cancer treatment. The receptor was isolated from a female donor older than 55 with stage II lung adenocarcinoma. The CDR3 reads CASSAQGYEQYV. In DNA form, the CDR3 reads TGTGCCAGCAGTGCGCAGGGCTACGAGCAGTACGTC.